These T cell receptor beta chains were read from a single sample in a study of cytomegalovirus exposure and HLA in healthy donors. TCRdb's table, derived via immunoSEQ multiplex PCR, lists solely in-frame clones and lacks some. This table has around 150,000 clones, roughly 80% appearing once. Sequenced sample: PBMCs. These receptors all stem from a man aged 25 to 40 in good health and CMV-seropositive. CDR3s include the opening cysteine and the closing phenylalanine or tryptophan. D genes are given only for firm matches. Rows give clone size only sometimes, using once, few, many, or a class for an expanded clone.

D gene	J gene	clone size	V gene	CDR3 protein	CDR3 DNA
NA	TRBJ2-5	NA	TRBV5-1	CASSLATVQETQYF	TGCGCCAGCAGCTTGGCGACAGTACAAGAGACCCAGTACTTC
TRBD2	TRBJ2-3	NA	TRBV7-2	CASSLDRLAGLLLTDTQYF	TGTGCCAGCAGCTTAGATCGACTAGCGGGGTTACTCCTCACAGATACGCAGTATTTT
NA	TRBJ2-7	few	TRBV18	CASSPFQGPRDEQYF	TGTGCCAGCTCACCGTTCCAGGGCCCCCGGGACGAGCAGTACTTC
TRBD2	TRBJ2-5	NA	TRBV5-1	CASSISGGQETQYF	TGCGCCAGCAGCATCAGCGGGGGCCAAGAGACCCAGTACTTC
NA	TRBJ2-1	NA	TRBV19	CASSLVGGNEQFF	TGTGCCAGTAGTTTAGTGGGGGGAAATGAGCAGTTCTTC
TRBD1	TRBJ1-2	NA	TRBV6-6	CASSGDRGHGYTF	TGTGCCAGCAGTGGGGACAGGGGGCATGGCTACACCTTC
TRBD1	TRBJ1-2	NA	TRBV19	CASSILAGGYGYTF	TGTGCCAGTAGTATCTTGGCAGGGGGGTATGGCTACACCTTC
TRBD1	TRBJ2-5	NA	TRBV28	CASSLGTGGQETQYF	TGTGCCAGCAGTTTAGGGACAGGGGGCCAAGAGACCCAGTACTTC
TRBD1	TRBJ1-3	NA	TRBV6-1	CASSPTGAGGNTIYF	TGTGCCAGCAGTCCTACAGGGGCAGGAGGAAACACCATATATTTT
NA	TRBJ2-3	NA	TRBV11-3	CASSLVDRITGTDTQYF	TGTGCCAGCAGCTTAGTGGACAGAATAACTGGCACAGATACGCAGTATTTT
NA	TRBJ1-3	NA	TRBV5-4	CASSFYSGNTIYF	TGTGCCAGCAGCTTTTACTCTGGAAACACCATATATTTT
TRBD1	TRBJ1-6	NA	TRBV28	CATQGDRAYSPLHF	TGTGCCACCCAGGGGGACAGGGCTTATTCACCCCTCCACTTT
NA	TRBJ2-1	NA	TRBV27	CASSWGGISSYNEQFF	TGTGCCAGCAGTTGGGGCGGTATTAGCTCCTACAATGAGCAGTTCTTC
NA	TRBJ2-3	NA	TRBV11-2	CASSLGGGGDTQYF	TGTGCCAGCAGCTTAGGAGGGGGGGGCGATACGCAGTATTTT
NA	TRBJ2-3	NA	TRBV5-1	CASSLESASTDTQYF	TGCGCCAGCAGCTTGGAAAGCGCTAGCACAGATACGCAGTATTTT
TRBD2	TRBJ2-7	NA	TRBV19	CASSIIVVAGVHEQYF	TGTGCCAGTAGTATAATCGTGGTAGCGGGAGTTCACGAGCAGTACTTC
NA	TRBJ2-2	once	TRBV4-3	CASSLDGVNGELFF	TGCGCCAGCAGCCTTGACGGAGTAAACGGGGAGCTGTTTTTT
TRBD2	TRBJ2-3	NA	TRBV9	CASSVELAGVTDTQYF	TGTGCCAGCAGCGTAGAGCTAGCGGGAGTAACAGATACGCAGTATTTT
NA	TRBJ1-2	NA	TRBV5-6	CASSLGGTPRADGYTF	TGTGCCAGCAGCTTGGGTGGGACACCACGCGCCGATGGCTACACCTTC
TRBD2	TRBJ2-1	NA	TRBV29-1	CSASGLAVYNEQFF	TGCAGCGCTTCCGGACTAGCGGTTTACAATGAGCAGTTCTTC
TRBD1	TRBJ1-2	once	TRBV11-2	CASSTDRQGAYGYTF	TGTGCCAGCAGCACCGATCGGCAGGGGGCCTATGGCTACACCTTC
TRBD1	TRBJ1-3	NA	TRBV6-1	CASLQGVNSGNTIYF	TGTGCCAGCTTACAGGGGGTTAACTCTGGAAACACCATATATTTT
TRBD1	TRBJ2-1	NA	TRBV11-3	CASSSGQVGVNEQFF	TGTGCCAGCAGCTCTGGACAGGTTGGGGTGAATGAGCAGTTCTTC